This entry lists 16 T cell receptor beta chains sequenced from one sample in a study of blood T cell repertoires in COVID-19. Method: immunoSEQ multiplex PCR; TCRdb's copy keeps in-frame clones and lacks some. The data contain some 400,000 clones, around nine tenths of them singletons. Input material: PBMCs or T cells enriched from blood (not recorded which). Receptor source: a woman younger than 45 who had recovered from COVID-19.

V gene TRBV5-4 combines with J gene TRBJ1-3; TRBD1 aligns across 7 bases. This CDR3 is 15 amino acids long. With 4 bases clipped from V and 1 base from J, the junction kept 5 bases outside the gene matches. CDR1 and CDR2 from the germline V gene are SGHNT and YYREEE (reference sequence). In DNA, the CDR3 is TGTGCCAGCAGCCAGCAGGGGGGTTCTGGAAACACCATATATTTT. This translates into CASSQQGGSGNTIYF.

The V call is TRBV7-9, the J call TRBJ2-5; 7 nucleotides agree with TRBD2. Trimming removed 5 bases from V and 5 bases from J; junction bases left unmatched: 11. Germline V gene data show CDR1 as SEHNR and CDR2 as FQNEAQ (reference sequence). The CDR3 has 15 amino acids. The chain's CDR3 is CASSIITTSRETQYF. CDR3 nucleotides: TGTGCCAGCAGCATTATTACGACTAGCCGGGAGACCCAGTACTTC.

CDR3 sequence reads: CASSGGTGINGYTF. In DNA form, the CDR3 reads TGCGCCAGCAGCGGAGGGACAGGGATTAATGGCTACACCTTC. J is TRBJ1-2 and V is TRBV5-1; TRBD1 matches at 9 bases. This CDR3 comprises 14 residues. Looked up from germline, CDR1 is SGHRS and CDR2 is YFSETQ. The V gene end was trimmed by 4 bases and the J gene end by 6 bases; junction bases not matched to a gene: 7.

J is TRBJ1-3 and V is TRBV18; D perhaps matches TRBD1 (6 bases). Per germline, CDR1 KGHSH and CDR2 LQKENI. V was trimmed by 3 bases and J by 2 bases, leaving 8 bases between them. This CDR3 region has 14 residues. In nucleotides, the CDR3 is TGTGCCAGCTCACCCGGGACAACTGGAAACACCATATATTTT. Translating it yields CASSPGTTGNTIYF.

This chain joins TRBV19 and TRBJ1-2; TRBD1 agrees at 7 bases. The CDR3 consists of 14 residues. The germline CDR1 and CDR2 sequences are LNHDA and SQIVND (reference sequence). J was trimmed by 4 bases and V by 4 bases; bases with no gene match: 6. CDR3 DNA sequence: TGTGCCAGTAGTACACCGGGACAGTTCTATGGCTACACCTTC. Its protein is CASSTPGQFYGYTF.

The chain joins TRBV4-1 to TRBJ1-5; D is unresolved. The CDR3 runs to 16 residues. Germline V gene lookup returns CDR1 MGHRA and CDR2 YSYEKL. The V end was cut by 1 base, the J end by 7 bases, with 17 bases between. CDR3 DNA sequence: TGCGCCAGCAGCCAAGTTTGGGGAGGGTCCTTGCAGCCCCAGCATTTT. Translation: CASSQVWGGSLQPQHF.

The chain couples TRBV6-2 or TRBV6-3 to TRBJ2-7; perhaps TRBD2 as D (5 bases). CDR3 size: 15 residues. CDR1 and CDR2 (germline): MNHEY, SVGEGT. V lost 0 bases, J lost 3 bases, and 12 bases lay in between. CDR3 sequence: CASSYSRVIDYEQYF. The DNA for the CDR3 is TGTGCCAGCAGTTACTCGAGGGTAATCGACTACGAGCAGTACTTC.

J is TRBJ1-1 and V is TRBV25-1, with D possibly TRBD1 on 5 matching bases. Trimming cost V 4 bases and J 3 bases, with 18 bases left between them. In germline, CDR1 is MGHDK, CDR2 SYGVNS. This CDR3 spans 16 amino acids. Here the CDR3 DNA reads TGTGCCAGCAGTGGATTAGGGCAGGGTTTCTACACTGAAGCTTTCTTT. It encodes CASSGLGQGFYTEAFF.

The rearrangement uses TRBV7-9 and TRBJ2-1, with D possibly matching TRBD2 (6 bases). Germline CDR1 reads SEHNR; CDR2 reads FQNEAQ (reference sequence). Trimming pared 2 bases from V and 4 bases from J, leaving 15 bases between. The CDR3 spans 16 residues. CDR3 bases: TGTGCCAGCAGCTTATATCCGGGAGAGCAGTACAATGAGCAGTTCTTC. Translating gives CASSLYPGEQYNEQFF.

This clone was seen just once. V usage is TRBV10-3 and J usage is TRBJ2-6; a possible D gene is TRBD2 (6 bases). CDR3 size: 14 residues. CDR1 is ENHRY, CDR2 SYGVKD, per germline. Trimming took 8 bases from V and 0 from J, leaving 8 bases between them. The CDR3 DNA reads TGTGCCATCCCCGGGAGCTCTGGGGCCAACGTCCTGACTTTC. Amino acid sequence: CAIPGSSGANVLTF.

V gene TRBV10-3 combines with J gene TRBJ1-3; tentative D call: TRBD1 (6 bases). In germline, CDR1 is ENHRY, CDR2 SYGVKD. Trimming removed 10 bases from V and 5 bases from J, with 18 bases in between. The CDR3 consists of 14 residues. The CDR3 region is CATSPQDRRNTIYF. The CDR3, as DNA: TGTGCCACTAGCCCACAGGACAGAAGAAACACCATATATTTT.

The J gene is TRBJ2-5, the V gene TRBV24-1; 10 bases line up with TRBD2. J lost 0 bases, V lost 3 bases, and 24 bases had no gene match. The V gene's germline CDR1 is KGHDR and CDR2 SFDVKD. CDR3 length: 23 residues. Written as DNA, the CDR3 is TGTGCCACCAGTGATGCCCCTCGTGGACTAGCGGATAAATGGGGGCACCACCAAGAGACCCAGTACTTC. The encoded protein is CATSDAPRGLADKWGHHQETQYF.

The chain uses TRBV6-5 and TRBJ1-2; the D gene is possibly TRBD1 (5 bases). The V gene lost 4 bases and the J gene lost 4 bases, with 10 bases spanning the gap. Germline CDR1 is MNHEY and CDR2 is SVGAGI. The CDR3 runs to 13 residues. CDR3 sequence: CASSSPGGYGYTF. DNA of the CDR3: TGTGCCAGCAGTTCACCCGGGGGCTATGGCTACACCTTC.

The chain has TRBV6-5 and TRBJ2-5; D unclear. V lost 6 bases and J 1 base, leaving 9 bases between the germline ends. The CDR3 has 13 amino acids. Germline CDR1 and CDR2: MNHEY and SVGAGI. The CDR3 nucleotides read TGTGCCAGCAGCACAACTATCCAAGAGACCCAGTACTTC. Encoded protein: CASSTTIQETQYF.

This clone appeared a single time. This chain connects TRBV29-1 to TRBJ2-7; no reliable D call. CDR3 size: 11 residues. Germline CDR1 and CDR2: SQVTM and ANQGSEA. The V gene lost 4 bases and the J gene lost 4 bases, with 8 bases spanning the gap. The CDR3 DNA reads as TGCAGCGTTGGACGGGTTTACGAGCAGTACTTC. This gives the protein CSVGRVYEQYF.

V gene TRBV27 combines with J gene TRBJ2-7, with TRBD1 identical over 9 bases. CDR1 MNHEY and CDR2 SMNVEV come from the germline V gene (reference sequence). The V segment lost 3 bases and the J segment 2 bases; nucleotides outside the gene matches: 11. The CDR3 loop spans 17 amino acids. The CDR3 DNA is TGTGCCAGCAGTTTTTGGCTACCGGGACAGGGAGCCTACGAGCAGTACTTC. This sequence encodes CASSFWLPGQGAYEQYF.